These 32 T cell receptor beta chains were all obtained from the same sample, sequenced in a study of graft-versus-host responses after intestinal transplantation. Their antigens are not known. The protocol was immunoSEQ multiplex PCR, while the TCRdb copy is restricted to in-frame clones and leaves out a portion. Of 99,000 or so clones listed, roughly 87% are singletons. Sequences were derived from unstimulated CD4+ T cells sorted from spleen or lymph node cells, sampled before intestinal transplant. The receptor source for this set is a human donor who received an intestinal transplant.

The chain links TRBV27 to TRBJ2-5; D possibly corresponds to TRBD1 (6 bases). The CDR3 extends over 15 amino acids. V gave up 5 bases and J gave up 1 base, with 14 bases separating them. Germline values: CDR1 MNHEY, CDR2 SMNVEV (reference sequence). The CDR3: CASSTLQGIQETQYF. The CDR3 bases are TGTGCCAGCAGTACCCTACAGGGTATCCAAGAGACCCAGTACTTC.

This clone has just a few counts. The chain combines TRBV5-1 with TRBJ2-3, with D tentatively TRBD2 (5 bases). V gave up 4 bases and J gave up 6 bases, with 9 bases separating them. CDR3 size: 12 residues. The germline gives CDR1 SGHRS, CDR2 YFSETQ. CDR3 protein: CASSPTRDTQYF. For the CDR3, the DNA is TGCGCCAGCAGCCCAACTAGGGATACGCAGTATTTT. The whole variable domain, remainder taken from reference TRBV5-1 and TRBJ2-3, is KAGVTQTPRYLIKTRGQQVTLSCSPISGHRSVSWYQQTPGQGLQFLFEYFSETQRNKGNFPGRFSGRQFSNSRSEMNVSTLELGDSALYLCASSPTRDTQYFGPGTRLTVL.

On this clone itself: Other DNA sequences within the sample encode an identical CDR3. This sequence joins TRBV5-1 and TRBJ2-5; the match to TRBD1 covers 7 bases. V trimming: 0 bases; J trimming: 1 base; junction bases outside the gene matches: 0. The CDR3 spans 14 residues. Germline lookup yields CDR1 SGHRS and CDR2 YFSETQ. DNA of the CDR3: TGCGCCAGCAGCTTGGCAGGGGGCCAAGAGACCCAGTACTTC. This translates into CASSLAGGQETQYF.

This chain connects TRBV30 to TRBJ1-2; 8 nucleotides agree with TRBD1. CDR3 length equals 13 residues. The J segment lost 4 bases and the V segment lost 4 bases, leaving 5 bases of the junction unmatched. Germline V gene data show CDR1 as GTSNPN and CDR2 as SVGIG (reference sequence). Here the CDR3 reads CAWNGQGGYGYTF. CDR3 nucleotide sequence: TGTGCCTGGAACGGACAGGGTGGCTATGGCTACACCTTC.

In its sample, this clone was seen a few times. A read error may account for a junction end that differs from germline. The gene calls are TRBV10-2 and TRBJ2-7; TRBD1 agrees at 9 bases. The CDR3 contains 14 residues. Germline V gene data show CDR1 as WSHSY and CDR2 as SAAADI. This chain's CDR3 is CASIRDRETGEPYF. In DNA, the CDR3 is TGCGCCAGCATTCGGGACAGGGAGACGGGCGAGCCGTACTTC.

The chain has TRBV4-1 and TRBJ2-3, with D possibly TRBD1 on 6 matching bases. V was trimmed by 1 base and J by 3 bases, leaving 11 bases between them. Per the germline V gene, CDR1 is MGHRA and CDR2 is YSYEKL. This CDR3 is built from 15 residues. The DNA of the CDR3 is TGCGCCAGCAGCCAAGTGGAACAGGGAACAGATACGCAGTATTTT. Translated: CASSQVEQGTDTQYF.

The chain employs TRBV11-2 and TRBJ2-5; the match to TRBD1 covers 7 bases. This CDR3 has 14 amino acids. V dropped 7 bases and J dropped 2; count of bases not matched to a gene: 7. CDR1 is SGHAT, CDR2 FQNNGV, per germline. CDR3: CASTRGRGQETQYF. The CDR3 DNA follows: TGTGCCAGCACGAGGGGCAGGGGGCAAGAGACCCAGTACTTC. Variable domain in full (rest from reference TRBV11-2 and TRBJ2-5): EAGVAQSPRYKIIEKRQSVAFWCNPISGHATLYWYQQILGQGPKLLIQFQNNGVVDDSQLPKDRFSAERLKGVDSTLKIQPAKLEDSAVYLCASTRGRGQETQYFGPGTRLLVL.

The chain employs TRBV10-2 and TRBJ2-7, with 12 bases aligning to TRBD2. V lost 7 bases, J lost 0 bases, and 4 bases stayed unmatched. Per germline, CDR1 WSHSY and CDR2 SAAADI. This CDR3 is 15 amino acids long. CDR3 residues: CASKETSGSSYEQYF. Written as DNA, the CDR3 is TGCGCCAGCAAAGAGACTAGCGGGAGCTCCTACGAGCAGTACTTC.

The V and J genes are TRBV30 and TRBJ1-6, with 7 positions matching TRBD1. V shed 4 bases and J 0 bases; nucleotides not matched to a gene: 0. The CDR3 is 14 amino acids. Looked up from germline, CDR1 is GTSNPN and CDR2 is SVGIG (reference sequence). The CDR3: CAWTGGSYNSPLHF. The CDR3 region has the DNA TGTGCCTGGACAGGGGGCTCCTATAATTCACCCCTCCACTTT.

This clone has just one count. Distinct nucleotide sequences in the sample also encode this CDR3. V is TRBV7-2 and J is TRBJ2-7; 7 bases agree with TRBD2. This CDR3 spans 15 amino acids. V lost 3 bases, J lost 3 bases, and 8 bases stayed unmatched. Germline CDR1 reads SGHTA; CDR2 reads FQGNSA. The CDR3 sequence: CASSLRTSGSYEQYF. CDR3 DNA sequence: TGTGCCAGCAGCTTGCGGACTAGTGGCAGCTACGAGCAGTACTTC.

This rearrangement joins TRBV27 to TRBJ1-6; 7 bases are shared with TRBD1. The CDR3 length is 16 residues. Per germline, CDR1 MNHEY and CDR2 SMNVEV (reference sequence). V shed 3 bases and J 4 bases; nucleotides not matched to a gene: 6. The CDR3 DNA reads as TGTGCCAGCAGTTTTCAGGCGGGACAGTATAATTCACCCCTCCACTTT. Encoded protein: CASSFQAGQYNSPLHF.

V is TRBV10-2 and J is TRBJ1-1; no firm D call. Germline-derived CDR1 and CDR2 are WSHSY and SAAADI. Trimming removed 0 bases from V and 0 bases from J, with 11 bases in between. The CDR3 runs to 16 residues. CDR3 region: CASSESGLTLNTEAFF. The CDR3 DNA follows: TGCGCCAGCAGTGAGTCGGGATTAACTCTGAACACTGAAGCTTTCTTT.

The chain couples TRBV5-1 to TRBJ1-2; 8 nucleotides match TRBD1. The CDR3 runs to 15 residues. J gave up 7 bases and V 4 bases, and 12 bases lay outside the gene matches. The germline CDR1 and CDR2 sequences are SGHRS and YFSETQ. In nucleotides, the CDR3 is TGCGCCAGCAGCACCTCACTCGGACAGGGAATTGGCTACACCTTC. Protein: CASSTSLGQGIGYTF.

This chain links TRBV27 with TRBJ2-1; TRBD1 matches 7 bases. Trimming took 3 bases from V and 6 from J; bases not matched to a gene: 2. Germline V gene lookup returns CDR1 MNHEY and CDR2 SMNVEV (reference sequence). The CDR3 loop spans 13 amino acids. As DNA, the CDR3 is TGTGCCAGCAGTTTTGACAGGGCCAATGAGCAGTTCTTC. Translated: CASSFDRANEQFF.

The V call is TRBV28, the J call TRBJ2-1; TRBD2 matches 10 bases. Germline CDR1 and CDR2: MDHEN and SYDVKM. Unmatched junction bases numbered 4, after V lost 1 base and J lost 4 bases. The CDR3 is 16 residues long. In nucleotides, the CDR3 is TGTGCCAGCAGTTTATCTTCAGCGGGAGGGTACAATGAGCAGTTCTTC. Translation gives CASSLSSAGGYNEQFF.

This clone has a single count. CDR3 DNA sequence: TGTGCCAGCGAGAGACTAGCGGGAGATAGGGTCGAGCAGTACTTC. Its translation is CASERLAGDRVEQYF. This chain connects TRBV2 to TRBJ2-7; 12 bases agree with TRBD2. With 8 bases clipped from V and 6 bases from J, the junction kept 11 bases outside the gene matches. The CDR3 covers 15 residues. Per the germline V gene, CDR1 is SNHLY and CDR2 is FYNNEI.

The gene calls are TRBV19 and TRBJ1-5, with 9 bases fitting TRBD1. CDR1 and CDR2 from the germline V gene are LNHDA and SQIVND (reference sequence). After removal of 4 bases from V and 6 bases from J, the junction contained 10 bases not matched to a gene. This CDR3 comprises 16 residues. The CDR3 DNA sequence: TGTGCCAGTAGTACCGCGGACAGGGGAGGAGGTCAGCCCCAGCATTTT. Translating it yields CASSTADRGGGQPQHF.

V usage is TRBV4-1 and J usage is TRBJ2-3; 8 bases align to TRBD2. The V gene's germline CDR1 is MGHRA and CDR2 YSYEKL. The CDR3 runs to 16 residues. The V segment lost 3 bases and the J segment 1 base; nucleotides outside the gene matches: 6. The CDR3 DNA follows: TGCGCCAGCAGCCACACCGGGACTAGACGCACAGATACGCAGTATTTT. Translated: CASSHTGTRRTDTQYF.

The rearrangement uses TRBV6-1 and TRBJ2-7, with 7 bases identical to TRBD2. This CDR3 spans 14 amino acids. Losses at the gene ends were 6 bases for V and 3 bases for J; bases not matched to a gene: 8. CDR1 is MNHNS and CDR2 is SASEGT in the germline V gene. The CDR3 bases are TGTGCCAGCAGCCCTAGCCGGGACTACTACGAGCAGTACTTC. This codes for CASSPSRDYYEQYF.

The genes are TRBV10-2 and TRBJ2-7, with D maybe TRBD2 (5 bases). The V gene's germline CDR1 is WSHSY and CDR2 SAAADI. V gave up 2 bases and J gave up 2 bases, with 13 bases separating them. The CDR3 is 15 amino acids. As DNA, the CDR3 is TGCGCCAGCAGTGAGCCGGGAATAAGGACCTACGAGCAGTACTTC. It translates to CASSEPGIRTYEQYF.

J is TRBJ2-5 and V is TRBV6-1; 9 positions match TRBD2. Germline assignment: CDR1 MNHNS and CDR2 SASEGT. The junction had 7 bases not matched to a gene; V was cut back by 6 bases and J by 5 bases. This CDR3 has 14 residues. The CDR3 here is CASSVAGAPETQYF. The CDR3 DNA sequence: TGTGCCAGCAGCGTAGCGGGAGCCCCGGAGACCCAGTACTTC.

This chain connects TRBV6-7 to TRBJ2-5; weak D call: TRBD1 (5 bases). TRBV6-7 has ORF status, its function being uncertain. There are 16 residues in the CDR3. Trimming stripped 0 bases from V and 5 bases from J, with 16 bases between. The CDR3 DNA reads as TGTGCCAGCAGTTACTCTTATCCAGGGCTTGGGGAGACCCAGTACTTC. This codes for CASSYSYPGLGETQYF.

The chain carries TRBV19 and TRBJ2-2; TRBD1 aligns across 7 bases. Germline CDR1 LNHDA, CDR2 SQIVND (reference sequence). CDR3 length equals 14 residues. The V and J ends lost 7 bases and 8 bases, in that order; junction bases with no gene match: 10. CDR3 nucleotides: TGTGCCAGTACACTAACAGGGGTCAGGGGGGAGCTGTTTTTT. It codes for CASTLTGVRGELFF.

The chain joins TRBV7-9 to TRBJ1-2; D ambiguous. The length of the CDR3 is 12 residues. V was clipped by 5 bases and J by 12 bases, with 16 bases between them. Germline V gene lookup returns CDR1 SEHNR and CDR2 FQNEAQ (reference sequence). CDR3: CASSPGSHRHTF. CDR3 DNA sequence: TGTGCCAGCAGCCCCGGGTCCCATCGGCACACCTTC.

The rearrangement links TRBV29-1 to TRBJ1-2, with TRBD1 matching 7 bases. The CDR3 is 15 residues long. V dropped 0 bases and J dropped 4; count of bases not matched to a gene: 8. Germline CDR1 and CDR2: SQVTM and ANQGSEA. The chain's CDR3 is CSVEDLRTGLYGYTF. The CDR3 DNA sequence: TGCAGCGTTGAAGACTTACGGACAGGACTCTATGGCTACACCTTC.

CDR3 DNA: TGTGCCAGCAGGCGGACGTTGAGCACAGATACGCAGTATTTT. It specifies CASRRTLSTDTQYF. The J gene is TRBJ2-3, the V gene TRBV28; D gene unclear. CDR3 length equals 14 residues. Germline CDR1 reads MDHEN; CDR2 reads SYDVKM. V gave up 6 bases and J gave up 0 bases, with 10 bases separating them.

This rearrangement joins TRBV2 to TRBJ1-2; 7 nucleotides match TRBD1. V lost 7 bases to trimming and J lost 7 bases; unmatched junction nucleotides: 9. The CDR3 runs 13 residues. Germline V gives CDR1 SNHLY, CDR2 FYNNEI. Here the CDR3 DNA reads TGTGCCAGCATTGTGGAGGGGGCGATTGGCTACACCTTC. It is translated as CASIVEGAIGYTF.

The chain combines TRBV11-3 with TRBJ2-1; TRBD2 is a possible D gene (6 bases). V lost 1 base to trimming and J lost 7 bases, with 11 bases between them. The CDR3 totals 14 residues. In germline, CDR1 is SGHNT, CDR2 YENEEA. In DNA, the CDR3 is TGTGCCAGCAGCTTAGGCGGGACTCAAAATGAGCAGTTCTTC. This sequence encodes CASSLGGTQNEQFF. The full variable domain, its missing parts supplied by reference TRBV11-3 and TRBJ2-1, is EAGVVQSPRYKIIEKKQPVAFWCNPISGHNTLYWYLQNLGQGPELLIRYENEEAVDDSQLPKDRFSAERLKGVDSTLKIQPAELGDSAVYLCASSLGGTQNEQFFGPGTRLTVL.

In its sample, this clone was seen a few times. The chain has TRBV9 and TRBJ2-1; 14 bases fit TRBD2. The V and J ends lost 0 bases and 7 bases, in that order; junction bases with no gene match: 6. CDR1 is SGDLS, CDR2 YYNGEE, per germline. The CDR3 is made up of 17 amino acids. The CDR3 coding sequence is TGTGCCAGCAGCGTAGTTCCGACTAGCGGGGGGGAGAATGAGCAGTTCTTC. Residues: CASSVVPTSGGENEQFF. The full variable domain, with the rest looked up from reference TRBV9 and TRBJ2-1, is DSGVTQTPKHLITATGQRVTLRCSPRSGDLSVYWYQQSLDQGLQFLIQYYNGEERAKGNILERFSAQQFPDLHSELNLSSLELGDSALYFCASSVVPTSGGENEQFFGPGTRLTVL.

The sample holds many counts of this clone. The J gene is TRBJ2-4, the V gene TRBV5-1; D gene ambiguous. Germline lookup yields CDR1 SGHRS and CDR2 YFSETQ. The germline V and J ends were trimmed by 0 bases and 1 base, with 2 bases remaining between them. The CDR3 has 13 amino acids. CDR3: CASSLGAKNIQYF. CDR3 in DNA: TGCGCCAGCAGCTTGGGGGCCAAAAACATTCAGTACTTC.

The chain carries TRBV2 and TRBJ2-7, with D perhaps being TRBD1 or TRBD2 (5 bases each). V lost 6 bases to trimming and J lost 4 bases, with 19 bases between them. Germline loops: CDR1 SNHLY, CDR2 FYNNEI. This CDR3 contains 15 residues. CDR3 protein: CASSLRSGRNYEQYF. The CDR3 nucleotides read TGTGCCAGCAGCCTTAGGTCGGGGCGAAATTACGAGCAGTACTTC.

The rearrangement uses TRBV5-1 and TRBJ2-5; D uncertain. The CDR3 length is 14 residues. With 0 bases removed from V and 5 bases from J, the gap between germline ends came to 11 bases. Germline CDR1 is SGHRS and CDR2 is YFSETQ. The CDR3 region is CASSLGVRGETQYF. The CDR3 DNA is TGCGCCAGCAGCTTGGGCGTACGTGGGGAGACCCAGTACTTC.